Listed below are T cell receptor beta chains from one sample, sequenced in a study of shared T cell receptors in the human thymus. Profiled with immunoSEQ multiplex PCR; TCRdb holds only in-frame clones, not every one. The sample yields hundreds of thousands of clones, 70% to 90% seen once. A further study also used this sample, focusing on human thymus T cells.

Source material: thymocytes. The receptors were sampled from a boy under two years old with a congenital heart defect. Both conserved end residues are part of each CDR3. Each record gives: V gene, J gene, D gene, CDR3 length, clone size, CDR3 protein, CDR3 DNA. A D gene is named only where the DNA matches it firmly. Clone sizes are given selectively: once, few, many, or a class where the clone is expanded.

V gene: TRBV7-4; J gene: TRBJ2-1; D gene: NA; CDR3 length: 16; clone size: NA; CDR3 protein: CASSLGWAISYNEQFF; CDR3 DNA: TGTGCCAGCAGCTTAGGGTGGGCGATCTCCTACAATGAGCAGTTCTTC
V gene: TRBV6-6; J gene: TRBJ1-1; D gene: TRBD1; CDR3 length: 16; clone size: NA; CDR3 protein: CASRPDRGRMNTEAFF; CDR3 DNA: TGTGCCAGCAGACCAGACAGGGGGAGGATGAACACTGAAGCTTTCTTT
V gene: TRBV27; J gene: TRBJ1-5; D gene: NA; CDR3 length: 17; clone size: NA; CDR3 protein: CASSLSAPAAYNQPQHF; CDR3 DNA: TGTGCCAGCAGTTTATCGGCCCCCGCGGCATACAATCAGCCCCAGCATTTT
V gene: TRBV7-7; J gene: TRBJ2-3; D gene: TRBD2; CDR3 length: 17; clone size: NA; CDR3 protein: CASSLGAGLAGTDTQYF; CDR3 DNA: TGTGCCAGCAGCTTAGGGGCGGGACTAGCGGGCACAGATACGCAGTATTTT
V gene: TRBV7-9; J gene: TRBJ2-7; D gene: NA; CDR3 length: 13; clone size: NA; CDR3 protein: CASSSTGPYEQYF; CDR3 DNA: TGTGCCAGCAGCTCAACAGGCCCCTACGAGCAGTACTTC
V gene: TRBV7-9; J gene: TRBJ2-3; D gene: NA; CDR3 length: 15; clone size: once; CDR3 protein: CASSTLARSTDTQYF; CDR3 DNA: TGTGCCAGCAGCACCCTAGCGAGGAGCACAGATACGCAGTATTTT
V gene: TRBV27; J gene: TRBJ1-4; D gene: TRBD1; CDR3 length: 14; clone size: NA; CDR3 protein: CASSLNRGDEKLFF; CDR3 DNA: TGTGCCAGCAGTTTGAACAGGGGGGATGAAAAACTGTTTTTT
V gene: TRBV2; J gene: TRBJ1-2; D gene: NA; CDR3 length: 13; clone size: NA; CDR3 protein: CADGKGSNYGYTF; CDR3 DNA: TGTGCCGACGGTAAGGGGTCGAACTATGGCTACACCTTC
V gene: TRBV14; J gene: TRBJ1-3; D gene: NA; CDR3 length: 15; clone size: NA; CDR3 protein: CASSQVVQGGNTIYF; CDR3 DNA: TGTGCCAGCAGCCAAGTGGTGCAGGGCGGAAACACCATATATTTT
V gene: TRBV4-2; J gene: TRBJ2-1; D gene: TRBD2; CDR3 length: 18; clone size: NA; CDR3 protein: CASSQDSERGPSYNEQFF; CDR3 DNA: TGTGCCAGCAGCCAAGATTCCGAGCGGGGCCCCTCCTACAATGAGCAGTTCTTC
V gene: TRBV6-1; J gene: TRBJ2-7; D gene: TRBD1; CDR3 length: 14; clone size: NA; CDR3 protein: CASRPGTGGYEQYF; CDR3 DNA: TGTGCCAGCAGGCCCGGGACAGGGGGATACGAGCAGTACTTC
V gene: TRBV2; J gene: TRBJ2-7; D gene: TRBD1; CDR3 length: 14; clone size: NA; CDR3 protein: CASRVRDRDHEQYF; CDR3 DNA: TGTGCCAGCAGGGTCCGGGACAGGGATCACGAGCAGTACTTC
V gene: TRBV7-2; J gene: TRBJ1-2; D gene: TRBD1; CDR3 length: 17; clone size: NA; CDR3 protein: CASSLSASTGAGYGYTF; CDR3 DNA: TGTGCCAGCAGCTTATCAGCCTCGACAGGGGCGGGCTATGGCTACACCTTC
V gene: TRBV5-5; J gene: TRBJ2-1; D gene: TRBD1; CDR3 length: 14; clone size: NA; CDR3 protein: CASSVGQGFYEQFF; CDR3 DNA: TGTGCCAGCAGCGTAGGACAGGGTTTTTATGAGCAGTTCTTC
V gene: TRBV19; J gene: TRBJ2-4; D gene: NA; CDR3 length: 15; clone size: NA; CDR3 protein: CASSIGRGSKNIQYF; CDR3 DNA: TGTGCCAGTAGTATAGGCAGAGGATCCAAAAACATTCAGTACTTC
V gene: TRBV6-1; J gene: TRBJ1-1; D gene: TRBD1; CDR3 length: 13; clone size: NA; CDR3 protein: CASSEQGVTEAFF; CDR3 DNA: TGTGCCAGCAGTGAACAGGGGGTAACTGAAGCTTTCTTT